This T cell receptor beta chain is from a study of T cell repertoires in cytomegalovirus infection (dated by TCRdb to the late 2010s). Turning to the overall study: The HLA type of each donor mattered for the analysis, because public TCR beta signatures pointed to carriage of CMV infection along with the matching HLA type.

Results the study describes overall, beyond this receptor: The ex vivo response was dominated by HLA-C-restricted CMV-specific TCR beta clonotypes, and the single most frequent clonotype in two of eight donors was supplied by these HLA-C-restricted clonotypes. Carriers of CMV infection plus the relevant HLA type were discriminated by the cumulative frequency of public TCR beta family members in the study cohort and in an independent roughly 370-donor cohort.

This clonotype was picked up a small number of times. Its target antigen remains unknown. No base qualities exist here, and no much larger clone lies one base off it. Counted from cysteine to phenylalanine, this CDR3 has 15 amino acids. Of all the DNA, just the CDR3 is kept, 45 bases in frame from base 1. Trimming takes 2 bases from V and 8 bases from J, and the germline ends sit 15 bases apart. For CDR1 and CDR2, the germline V gene lists MGHDK and SYGVNS. Instrument used: Illumina HiSeq 1500. TCRdb cleaned the public reads at Q25 with fastp, built clones with MiXCR and kept in-frame beta chains. CDR3 protein duplicates are merged, each entry listing the most common genes and DNA. The sample profile shows fewer than 350,000 distinct CDR3 sequences; 9.5% of them were found once. 4.3% of the sample belongs to the ten largest clones.

The rearrangement combines TRBV25-1 with TRBJ1-4, with the D gene not confidently named. The sequence was obtained from a human donor in good health (CMV status not recorded). Some clones in this sample may be carry-over from other donors' samples. The sequencing sample was made of PBMCs. This receptor has the CDR3 CASSENRRMDEKLFF. The DNA reads TGTGCCAGCAGTGAAAACCGCCGGATGGACGAAAAACTGTTTTTT. Reference TRBV25-1 and TRBJ1-4 genes cover what lies past the CDR3, so the full variable domain is EADIYQTPRYLVIGTGKKITLECSQTMGHDKMYWYQQDPGMELHLIHYSYGVNSTEKGDLSSESTVSRIRTEHFPLTLESARPSHTSQYLCASSENRRMDEKLFFGSGTQLSVL.